Described below is a single TCR beta chain sequence and its context. The source of the sample is a study of blood T cell repertoires in COVID-19. About the research overall: The origin of the acute and convalescent COVID-19 samples was the United States, Italy and Spain. In each case, the material was cDNA or gDNA derived from T cells, B-cell-depleted T cells, or PBMCs.

Original methodology: Amplifying reference gene primers gave estimates of nucleated cell counts. Method: immunoSEQ multiplex PCR; TCRdb's copy keeps in-frame clones and lacks some. D and trimming come from the DNA, and the V and J calls and clone size come from that table. This sample carries about 300,000 clones, around 89% of them seen once, and the ten largest clones take approximately 4.6%. The CDR3 consists of 17 residues. The germline V gene has CDR1 SGHNT and CDR2 YYREEE (reference sequence). V shed 4 bases and J 0 bases; nucleotides not matched to a gene: 3. Sequencing was carried out using peripheral blood. The TCR comes from a man aged 35-49 years with acute or convalescent COVID-19. The chain recombines TRBV5-4 with TRBJ2-2, with 13 bases that match TRBD2. This CDR3 reads CASSPGTSGANTGELFF. In DNA, the CDR3 is TGTGCCAGCAGCCCCGGGACTAGCGGGGCGAACACCGGGGAGCTGTTTTTT.